The rows below give T cell receptor beta chains drawn from one sample of a study of shared clonotypes between healthy human individuals. Sequenced by immunoSEQ multiplex PCR; TCRdb stores in-frame clones only, minus some. The sample has about 2.2 million clones, 85% to 95% seen once; the top ten hold approximately 1.6%. Specimen: naive CD8+ T cells from PBMCs. The receptors derive from a man between 18 and 29 years old in good health. Some clones in this sample may be carry-over from other donors' samples. The CDR3 runs from the conserved cysteine through the conserved F or W. D genes are given only for firm matches. Clone size is shown for a subset of rows, as once, few, many or a class of expanded clone.

NA	NA	TRBV15	TRBJ2-7	CATSRDRLPSYEQYF	TGTGCCACCAGCAGAGATCGACTACCATCCTACGAGCAGTACTTC
TRBD1	NA	TRBV27	TRBJ2-7	CASSYRGGYEQYF	TGTGCCAGCAGTTACAGGGGCGGCTACGAGCAGTACTTC
NA	NA	TRBV7-9	TRBJ1-1	CNAGDTEAFF	TGCAACGCGGGGGACACTGAAGCTTTCTTT
TRBD1	NA	TRBV5-4	TRBJ1-2	CASSGDRGRGNYGYTF	TGTGCCAGCAGCGGGGACAGGGGGCGCGGAAACTATGGCTACACCTTC
NA	NA	TRBV19	TRBJ1-2	CASSPGRTTPYGYTF	TGTGCCAGTAGTCCCGGACGGACTACTCCCTATGGCTACACCTTC
NA	NA	TRBV11-2	TRBJ2-2	CASSLDPKTGELFF	TGTGCCAGCAGCTTAGATCCTAAGACCGGGGAGCTGTTTTTT
TRBD2	NA	TRBV5-4	TRBJ2-7	CASSWKREKAYEQYF	TGTGCCAGCAGCTGGAAGCGGGAGAAAGCCTACGAGCAGTACTTC
NA	NA	TRBV5-1	TRBJ2-7	CASGLGDYEQYF	TGCGCCAGCGGATTGGGGGACTACGAGCAGTACTTC
NA	NA	TRBV5-4	TRBJ2-5	CASSLEGRQETQYF	TGTGCCAGCAGCTTGGAGGGCAGACAAGAGACCCAGTACTTC
TRBD2	NA	TRBV27	TRBJ2-1	CASSLALAGYNEQFF	TGTGCCAGCAGTTTGGCGCTAGCGGGATACAATGAGCAGTTCTTC
NA	NA	TRBV7-7	TRBJ2-2	CASSLAPSHLNTGELFF	TGTGCCAGCAGCTTAGCGCCATCACATTTGAACACCGGGGAGCTGTTTTTT
TRBD2	once	TRBV4-1	TRBJ2-1	CASSQSSGRSPYNEQFF	TGCGCCAGCAGCCAATCTAGCGGGAGGTCCCCCTACAATGAGCAGTTCTTC
NA	NA	TRBV27	TRBJ2-7	CASSSRDKAYEQYF	TGTGCCAGCAGTTCCCGGGACAAAGCCTACGAGCAGTACTTC
NA	NA	TRBV7-2	TRBJ2-7	CASRFWGGSYEQYF	TGTGCCAGCAGGTTTTGGGGCGGCTCCTACGAGCAGTACTTC
NA	NA	TRBV6-1	TRBJ2-7	CASRKHSYEQYF	TGTGCCAGCAGGAAGCACTCCTACGAGCAGTACTTC
TRBD1	NA	TRBV7-8	TRBJ2-3	CASSLPPMDRPGSTDTQYF	TGTGCCAGCAGCTTACCCCCAATGGACAGGCCGGGGAGCACAGATACGCAGTATTTT
NA	NA	TRBV29-1	TRBJ2-1	CSVEAHSYNEQFF	TGCAGCGTTGAGGCTCACTCCTACAATGAGCAGTTCTTC
TRBD1	NA	TRBV7-9	TRBJ2-1	CASSRKETGNYNEQFF	TGTGCCAGCAGCCGTAAAGAGACAGGGAATTACAATGAGCAGTTCTTC
NA	NA	TRBV11-2	TRBJ2-3	CASSLWSGDTQYF	TGTGCCAGCAGCTTATGGTCGGGAGATACGCAGTATTTT
NA	NA	TRBV19	TRBJ1-2	CASSGRRQGDYGYTF	TGTGCCAGTAGTGGTAGGAGGCAGGGAGACTATGGCTACACCTTC
TRBD1	NA	TRBV6-1	TRBJ1-1	CASKRDRVMNTEAFF	TGTGCCAGCAAAAGGGACAGGGTCATGAACACTGAAGCTTTCTTT
NA	few	TRBV7-6	TRBJ1-4	CASSSRGSEVLFF	TGTGCCAGCAGCTCCCGGGGCTCCGAGGTACTGTTTTTT
NA	few	TRBV9	TRBJ2-7	CASSAGYEQYF	TGTGCCAGCAGCGCCGGTTACGAGCAGTACTTC
NA	NA	TRBV25-1	TRBJ1-2	CASSSPEISYGYTF	TGTGCCAGCAGTTCGCCGGAAATAAGCTATGGCTACACCTTC
NA	NA	TRBV28	TRBJ1-5	CATHRVVLSQPQHF	TGTGCCACACACAGGGTAGTGCTAAGTCAGCCCCAGCATTTT
NA	NA	TRBV7-8	TRBJ1-5	CASTVGLGQPQHF	TGTGCCAGCACCGTTGGGTTGGGTCAGCCCCAGCATTTT
NA	NA	TRBV14	TRBJ2-3	CASSQVGGVTDTQYF	TGTGCCAGCAGCCAAGTAGGCGGGGTCACAGATACGCAGTATTTT
NA	NA	TRBV9	TRBJ2-1	CASSARSNEQFF	TGTGCCAGCAGCGCGAGATCGAATGAGCAGTTCTTC
TRBD1	NA	TRBV28	TRBJ2-7	CASSLGQVYEQYF	TGTGCCAGCAGTTTAGGACAGGTCTACGAGCAGTACTTC
TRBD2	NA	TRBV27	TRBJ2-1	CASRTSGRAPNEQFF	TGTGCCAGCAGGACTAGCGGGAGGGCCCCCAATGAGCAGTTCTTC
TRBD1	once	TRBV7-9	TRBJ2-1	CASSRTGVNEQFF	TGTGCCAGCAGCCGCACAGGGGTCAATGAGCAGTTCTTC
NA	once	TRBV19	TRBJ1-1	CASSIDLETVNTEAFF	TGTGCCAGTAGTATAGATCTGGAGACAGTGAACACTGAAGCTTTCTTT
NA	NA	TRBV28	TRBJ2-3	CASSPNPSGTDTQYF	TGTGCCAGCAGTCCCAACCCCTCGGGCACAGATACGCAGTATTTT
TRBD2	NA	TRBV27	TRBJ2-7	CASSLRAGGYSDEQYF	TGTGCCAGCAGTTTACGGGCGGGAGGGTATTCCGACGAGCAGTACTTC
NA	NA	TRBV27	TRBJ1-4	CASAGRATNEKLFF	TGTGCCAGTGCGGGGCGGGCAACTAATGAAAAACTGTTTTTT
NA	NA	TRBV11-2	TRBJ2-7	CASTHLAGGYEQYF	TGTGCCAGCACCCATTTGGCAGGCGGCTACGAGCAGTACTTC
NA	NA	TRBV14	TRBJ1-4	CASSLTRTNEKLFF	TGTGCCAGCAGCCTTACACGGACTAATGAAAAACTGTTTTTT
NA	NA	TRBV27	TRBJ2-2	CASSFRHTGELFF	TGTGCCAGCAGTTTCAGGCACACCGGGGAGCTGTTTTTT
TRBD2	NA	TRBV19	TRBJ2-1	CASSQLAGDEQFF	TGTGCCAGTAGCCAACTAGCGGGAGATGAGCAGTTCTTC
TRBD2	NA	TRBV28	TRBJ2-1	CASSFSSGKQFF	TGTGCCAGCAGTTTTTCTAGCGGGAAACAATTCTTC
TRBD2	NA	TRBV25-1	TRBJ2-7	CASSELAGGEQYF	TGTGCCAGCAGTGAGCTAGCGGGAGGCGAGCAGTACTTC
TRBD2	NA	TRBV13	TRBJ2-3	CASSASSGLERSTDTQYF	TGTGCCAGCAGCGCGTCTAGCGGGTTGGAACGAAGCACAGATACGCAGTATTTT
TRBD2	NA	TRBV7-6	TRBJ2-1	CASTRTSGNNNEQFF	TGTGCCAGCACTAGGACTAGCGGGAATAACAATGAGCAGTTCTTC
TRBD2	NA	TRBV29-1	TRBJ2-1	CSGNRGLALYNEQFF	TGCAGCGGCAACCGGGGACTAGCCCTCTACAATGAGCAGTTCTTC
NA	NA	TRBV28	TRBJ2-3	CASSGNRDEGTDTQYF	TGTGCCAGCAGTGGGAACAGGGACGAGGGCACAGATACGCAGTATTTT
NA	NA	TRBV6-1	TRBJ2-7	CASSPRAPHEQYF	TGTGCCAGCAGTCCCCGGGCCCCCCACGAGCAGTACTTC
TRBD1	once	TRBV28	TRBJ1-2	CASSLDRAARNYGYTF	TGTGCCAGCAGTTTAGACAGGGCCGCTCGTAACTATGGCTACACCTTC
TRBD1	NA	TRBV6-5	TRBJ2-3	CASSLGDSLHTDTQYF	TGTGCCAGCAGTTTAGGGGACAGCCTTCACACAGATACGCAGTATTTT
TRBD1	NA	TRBV18	TRBJ1-2	CASSPPGTEALNYGYTF	TGTGCCAGCTCACCACCGGGGACAGAGGCCCTTAACTATGGCTACACCTTC
NA	once	TRBV6-4	TRBJ1-2	CASRPHRASQYGYTF	TGTGCCAGCAGGCCCCACAGGGCCTCACAATATGGCTACACCTTC
TRBD2	NA	TRBV28	TRBJ2-7	CASSLFPGLAYEQYF	TGTGCCAGCAGTTTATTCCCTGGACTAGCCTACGAGCAGTACTTC
TRBD1	NA	TRBV6-5	TRBJ2-1	CASRSRQGSHEQFF	TGTGCCAGCAGAAGCAGACAGGGGTCCCATGAGCAGTTCTTC
TRBD1	NA	TRBV5-8	TRBJ1-1	CASSSPRDRYTEAFF	TGTGCCAGCAGCTCACCCCGGGACAGGTACACTGAAGCTTTCTTT
NA	NA	TRBV15	TRBJ2-3	CATREEAASTDTQYF	TGTGCCACCCGAGAGGAGGCTGCTAGCACAGATACGCAGTATTTT
TRBD2	NA	TRBV27	TRBJ2-1	CASSQTSGDLINEQFF	TGTGCCAGCAGTCAGACTAGCGGAGATCTAATAAATGAGCAGTTCTTC
NA	NA	TRBV4-1	TRBJ2-7	CASSQDRGISYEQYF	TGCGCCAGCAGCCAAGACCGAGGGATCTCCTACGAGCAGTACTTC